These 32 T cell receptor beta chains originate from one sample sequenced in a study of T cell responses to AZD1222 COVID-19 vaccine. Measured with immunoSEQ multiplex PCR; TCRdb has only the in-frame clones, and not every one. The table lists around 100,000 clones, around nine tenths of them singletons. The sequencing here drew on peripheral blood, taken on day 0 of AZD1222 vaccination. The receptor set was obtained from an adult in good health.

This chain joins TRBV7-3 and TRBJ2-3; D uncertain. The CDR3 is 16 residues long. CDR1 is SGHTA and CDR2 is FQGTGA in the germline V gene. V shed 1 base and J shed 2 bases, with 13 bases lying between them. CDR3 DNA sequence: TGTGCCAGCAGCTTAAGAGGAGTCGGCTCCACAGATACGCAGTATTTT. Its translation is CASSLRGVGSTDTQYF.

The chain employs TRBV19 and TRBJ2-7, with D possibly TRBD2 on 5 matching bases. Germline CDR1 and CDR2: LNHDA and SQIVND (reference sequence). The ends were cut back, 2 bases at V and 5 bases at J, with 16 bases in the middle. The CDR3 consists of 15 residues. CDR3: CASSIPGKLPHEQYF. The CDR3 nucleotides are TGTGCCAGTAGTATACCGGGGAAACTTCCCCACGAGCAGTACTTC.

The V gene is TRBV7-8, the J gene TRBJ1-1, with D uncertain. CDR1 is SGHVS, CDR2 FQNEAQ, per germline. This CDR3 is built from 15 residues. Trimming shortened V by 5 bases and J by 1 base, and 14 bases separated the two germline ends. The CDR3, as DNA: TGTGCCAGCAGCCCGGCACCGGACTGGAACACTGAAGCTTTCTTT. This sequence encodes CASSPAPDWNTEAFF.

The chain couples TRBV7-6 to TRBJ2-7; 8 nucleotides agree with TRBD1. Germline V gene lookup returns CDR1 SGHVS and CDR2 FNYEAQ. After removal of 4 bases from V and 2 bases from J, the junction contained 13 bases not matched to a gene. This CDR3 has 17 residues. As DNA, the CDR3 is TGTGCCAGCAGCTCGTCCGGGGCAACAGGGGGTACCTACGAGCAGTACTTC. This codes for CASSSSGATGGTYEQYF. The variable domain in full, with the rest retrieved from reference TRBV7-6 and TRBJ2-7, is GAGVSQSPRYKVTKRGQDVALRCDPISGHVSLYWYRQALGQGPEFLTYFNYEAQQDKSGLPNDRFSAERPEGSISTLTIQRTEQRDSAMYRCASSSSGATGGTYEQYFGPGTRLTVT.

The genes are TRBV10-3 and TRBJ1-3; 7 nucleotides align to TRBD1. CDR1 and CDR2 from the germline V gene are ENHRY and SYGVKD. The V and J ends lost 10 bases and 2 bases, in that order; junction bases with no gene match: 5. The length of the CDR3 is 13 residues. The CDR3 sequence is CATGTVTGNTIYF. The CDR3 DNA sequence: TGTGCCACCGGGACAGTAACTGGAAACACCATATATTTT.

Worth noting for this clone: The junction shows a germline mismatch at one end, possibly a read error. CDR3 residues: CASSLVRDLDKSPLHF. The DNA for the CDR3 is TGTGCCAGCAGCTTGGTCAGGGACCTGGATAAGTCACCCCTCCACTTT. The rearrangement joins TRBV5-5 to TRBJ1-6; D might be TRBD1 (5 bases). Germline V gene lookup returns CDR1 SGHKS and CDR2 YYEKEE (reference sequence). CDR3 length: 16 amino acids.

The CDR3 spells CASSHIGATGYGYTF. Here the CDR3 DNA reads TGCGCCAGCAGCCATATAGGGGCGACTGGCTATGGCTACACCTTC. The J gene is TRBJ1-2, the V gene TRBV4-1; possibly TRBD1 for D (5 bases). Per the germline V gene, CDR1 is MGHRA and CDR2 is YSYEKL. The V end was cut by 3 bases, the J end by 4 bases, with 15 bases between. The CDR3 loop spans 15 amino acids.

CDR3 loop: CASSLGGQVNYGYTF. DNA for the CDR3: TGTGCCAGCTCCCTGGGGGGACAGGTGAACTATGGCTACACCTTC. The chain carries TRBV18 and TRBJ1-2; 8 bases are shared with TRBD1. Germline CDR1 and CDR2: KGHSH and LQKENI. The length of the CDR3 is 15 residues. V trimming: 6 bases; J trimming: 2 bases; junction bases outside the gene matches: 8.

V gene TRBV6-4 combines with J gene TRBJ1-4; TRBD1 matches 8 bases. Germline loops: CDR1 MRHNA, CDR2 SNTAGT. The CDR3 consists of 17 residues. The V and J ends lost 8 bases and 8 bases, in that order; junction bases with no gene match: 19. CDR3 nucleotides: TGTGCCAGCGGTCGGGACAGGCTGAGCACAAACGAAGAAAAACTGTTTTTT. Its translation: CASGRDRLSTNEEKLFF.

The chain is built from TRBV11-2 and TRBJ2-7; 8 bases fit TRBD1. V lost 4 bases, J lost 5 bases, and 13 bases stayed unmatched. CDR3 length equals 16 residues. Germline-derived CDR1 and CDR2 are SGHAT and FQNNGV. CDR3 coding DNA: TGTGCCAGCAGCTGGGCTGGACAGGGTAATGTCGACGAGCAGTACTTC. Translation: CASSWAGQGNVDEQYF.

In nucleotides, the CDR3 is TGTGCCAGCAGCTTTCCGCGGGGGTACTATGGCTACACCTTC. This gives the protein CASSFPRGYYGYTF. The V call is TRBV11-2, the J call TRBJ1-2, with D possibly TRBD1 on 5 matching bases. The V and J ends lost 3 bases and 3 bases respectively, with 11 bases between them. The CDR3 is 14 amino acids. Germline V gene data show CDR1 as SGHAT and CDR2 as FQNNGV.

DNA of the CDR3: TGTGCCAGCAGTTATAGGCCAGGAGAGATATACGAGCAGTACTTC. This gives the protein CASSYRPGEIYEQYF. J is TRBJ2-7 and V is TRBV6-2 or TRBV6-3; D not resolved. CDR1 and CDR2 (germline): MNHEY, SVGEGT. This CDR3 has 15 amino acids. The ends were cut back, 3 bases at V and 4 bases at J, with 16 bases in the middle.

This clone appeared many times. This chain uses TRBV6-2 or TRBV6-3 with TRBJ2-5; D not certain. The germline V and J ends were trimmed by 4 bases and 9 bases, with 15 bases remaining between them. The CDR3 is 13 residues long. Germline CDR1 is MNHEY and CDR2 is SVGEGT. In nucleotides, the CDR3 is TGTGCCAGCAGTTTGGTGCAACTCCGTCCCCAGTACTTC. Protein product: CASSLVQLRPQYF.

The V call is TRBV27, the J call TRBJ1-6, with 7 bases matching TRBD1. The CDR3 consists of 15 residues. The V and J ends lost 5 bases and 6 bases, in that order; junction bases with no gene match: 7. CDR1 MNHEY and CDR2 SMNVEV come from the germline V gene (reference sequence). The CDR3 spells CASSLAGTVNSPLHF. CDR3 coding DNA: TGTGCCAGCAGTCTCGCCGGGACAGTTAATTCACCCCTCCACTTT.

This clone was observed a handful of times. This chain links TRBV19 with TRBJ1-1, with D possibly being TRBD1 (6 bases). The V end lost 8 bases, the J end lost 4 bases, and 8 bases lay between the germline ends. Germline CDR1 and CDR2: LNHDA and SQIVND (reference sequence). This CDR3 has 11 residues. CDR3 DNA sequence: TGTGCCAGTCTAGGGGGCACTGAAGCTTTCTTT. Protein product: CASLGGTEAFF.

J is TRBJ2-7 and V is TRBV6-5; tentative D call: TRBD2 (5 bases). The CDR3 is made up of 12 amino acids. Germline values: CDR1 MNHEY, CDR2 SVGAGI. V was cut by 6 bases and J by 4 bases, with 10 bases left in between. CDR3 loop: CASRGDGYEQYF. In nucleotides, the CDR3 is TGTGCCAGCAGGGGAGACGGGTACGAGCAGTACTTC.

CDR3 amino acids: CASSVSSTSGSGRNEQFF. DNA of the CDR3: TGCGCCAGCAGTGTCAGCTCTACCAGCGGGAGCGGGCGGAATGAGCAGTTCTTC. The J gene is TRBJ2-1, the V gene TRBV10-2; 8 nucleotides line up with TRBD2. The CDR3 contains 18 residues. Trimming took 4 bases from V and 7 from J; bases not matched to a gene: 18. The germline V gene has CDR1 WSHSY and CDR2 SAAADI.

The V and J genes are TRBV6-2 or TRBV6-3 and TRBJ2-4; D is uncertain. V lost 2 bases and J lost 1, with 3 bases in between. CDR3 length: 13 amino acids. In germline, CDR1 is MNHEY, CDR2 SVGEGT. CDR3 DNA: TGTGCCAGCAGTTACCTGGCCAAAAACATTCAGTACTTC. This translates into CASSYLAKNIQYF.

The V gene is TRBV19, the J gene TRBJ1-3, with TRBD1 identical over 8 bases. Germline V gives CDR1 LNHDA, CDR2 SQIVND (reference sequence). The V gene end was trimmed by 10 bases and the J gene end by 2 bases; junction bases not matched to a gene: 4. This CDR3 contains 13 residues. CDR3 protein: CATATGAGNTIYF. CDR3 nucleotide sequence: TGTGCCACTGCGACAGGGGCTGGAAACACCATATATTTT.

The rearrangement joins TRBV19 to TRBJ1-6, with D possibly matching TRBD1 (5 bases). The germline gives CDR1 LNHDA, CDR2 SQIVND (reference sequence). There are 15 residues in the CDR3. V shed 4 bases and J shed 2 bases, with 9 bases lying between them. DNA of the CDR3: TGTGCCAGTAGTACCTGGGACGCCTATAATTCACCCCTCCACTTT. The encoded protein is CASSTWDAYNSPLHF.

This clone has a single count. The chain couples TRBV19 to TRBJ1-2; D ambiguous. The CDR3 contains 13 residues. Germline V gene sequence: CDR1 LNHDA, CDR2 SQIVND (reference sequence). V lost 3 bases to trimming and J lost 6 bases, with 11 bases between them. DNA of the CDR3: TGTGCCAGTAGTATTAGGCTGGGTAATGGCTACACCTTC. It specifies CASSIRLGNGYTF. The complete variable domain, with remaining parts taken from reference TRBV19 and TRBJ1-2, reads DGGITQSPKYLFRKEGQNVTLSCEQNLNHDAMYWYRQDPGQGLRLIYYSQIVNDFQKGDIAEGYSVSREKKESFPLTVTSAQKNPTAFYLCASSIRLGNGYTFGSGTRLTVV.

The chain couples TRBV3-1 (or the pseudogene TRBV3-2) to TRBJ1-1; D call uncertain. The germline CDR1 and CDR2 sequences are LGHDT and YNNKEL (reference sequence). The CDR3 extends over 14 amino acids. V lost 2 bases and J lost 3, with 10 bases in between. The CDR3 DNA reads TGTGCCAGCAGCCAACTCAACACGGACACTGAAGCTTTCTTT. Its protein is CASSQLNTDTEAFF.

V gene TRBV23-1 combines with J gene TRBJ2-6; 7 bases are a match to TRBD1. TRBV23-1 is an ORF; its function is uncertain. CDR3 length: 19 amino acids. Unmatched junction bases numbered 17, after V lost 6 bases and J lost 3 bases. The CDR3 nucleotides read TGCGCCAGCAGCCCCTTCCTCCGGAGAGGGGGCGGTGGGGCCAACGTCCTGACTTTC. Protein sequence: CASSPFLRRGGGGANVLTF.

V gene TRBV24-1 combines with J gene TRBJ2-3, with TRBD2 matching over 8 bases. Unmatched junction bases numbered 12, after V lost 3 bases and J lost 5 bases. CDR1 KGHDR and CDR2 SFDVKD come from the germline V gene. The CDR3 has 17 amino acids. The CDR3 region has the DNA TGTGCCACCAGTGATGCCCAGGCGGGGGGTTTGGGAGATACGCAGTATTTT. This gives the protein CATSDAQAGGLGDTQYF.

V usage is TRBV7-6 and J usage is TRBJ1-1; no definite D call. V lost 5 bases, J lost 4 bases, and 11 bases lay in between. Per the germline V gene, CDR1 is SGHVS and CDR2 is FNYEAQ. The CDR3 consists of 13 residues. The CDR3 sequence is CASSLQSTTEAFF. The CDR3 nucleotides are TGTGCCAGCAGCCTGCAGTCTACCACTGAAGCTTTCTTT.

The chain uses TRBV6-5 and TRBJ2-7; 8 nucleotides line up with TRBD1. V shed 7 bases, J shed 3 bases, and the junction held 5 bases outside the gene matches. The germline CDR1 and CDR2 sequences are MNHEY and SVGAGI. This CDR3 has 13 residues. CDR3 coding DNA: TGTGCCAGCACGTACAGGGGGGTCTACGAGCAGTACTTC. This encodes CASTYRGVYEQYF.

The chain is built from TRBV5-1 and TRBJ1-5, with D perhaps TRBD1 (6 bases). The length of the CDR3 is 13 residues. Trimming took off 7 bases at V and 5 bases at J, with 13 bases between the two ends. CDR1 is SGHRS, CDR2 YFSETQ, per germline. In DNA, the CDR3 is TGCGCCAGCCCCCGGGCAGGGGATCAGCCCCAGCATTTT. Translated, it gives CASPRAGDQPQHF.

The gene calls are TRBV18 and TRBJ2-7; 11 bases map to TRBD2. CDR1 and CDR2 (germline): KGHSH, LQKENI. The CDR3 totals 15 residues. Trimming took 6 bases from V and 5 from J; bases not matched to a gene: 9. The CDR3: CASSPGTSGRNEQYF. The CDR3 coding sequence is TGTGCCAGCTCGCCAGGGACTAGCGGACGAAACGAGCAGTACTTC.

For the CDR3, the DNA is TGTGCCATCAGTGACTCGAGGGGAATATCGGAAAAACTGTTTTTT. The encoded protein is CAISDSRGISEKLFF. The V and J genes are TRBV10-3 and TRBJ1-4; weak D call: TRBD1 (5 bases). Germline V gene lookup returns CDR1 ENHRY and CDR2 SYGVKD. Deletions cut 3 bases from V and 8 bases from J, with 16 bases between. The CDR3 runs 15 residues.

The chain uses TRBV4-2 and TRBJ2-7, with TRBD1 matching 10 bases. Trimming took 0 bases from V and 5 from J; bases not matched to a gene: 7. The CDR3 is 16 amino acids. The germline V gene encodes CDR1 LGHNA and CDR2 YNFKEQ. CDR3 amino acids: CASSQEGWTGGNEQYF. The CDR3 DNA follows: TGTGCCAGCAGCCAAGAGGGGTGGACAGGGGGAAACGAGCAGTACTTC.

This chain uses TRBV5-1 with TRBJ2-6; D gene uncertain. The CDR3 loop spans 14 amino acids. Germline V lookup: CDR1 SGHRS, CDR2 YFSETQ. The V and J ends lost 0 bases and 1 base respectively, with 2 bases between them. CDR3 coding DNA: TGCGCCAGCAGCTTGGGTTCTGGGGCCAACGTCCTGACTTTC. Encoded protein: CASSLGSGANVLTF.

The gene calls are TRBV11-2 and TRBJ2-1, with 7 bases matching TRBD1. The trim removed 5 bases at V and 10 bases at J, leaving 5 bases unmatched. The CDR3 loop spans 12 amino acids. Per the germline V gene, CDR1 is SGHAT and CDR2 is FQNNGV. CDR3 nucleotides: TGTGCCAGCAGCCGAGAGGACAGGGAGCAGTTCTTC. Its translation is CASSREDREQFF.